This T cell receptor beta chain derives from a study of T-cell reconstitution after alpha-beta-depleted transplantation in children. Points from the study as a whole: Fresh T-cell production supplied most of the T-cell counts and diversity seen one year after transplant. Reports say that about two months after transplant, the alpha-beta T cells came out of several hundred graft clones that had expanded.

For TCRbeta, the library was prepared with unique molecular identifiers. Via MiXCR, TCRdb re-called the PCR reads, giving one row per CDR3 protein. The sample holds about a million distinct CDR3 sequences; 25% to 30% are singletons and the top ten take about 28%. This CDR3 has 14 residues. V lost 3 bases, J lost 0 bases, and 9 bases lay in between. Germline V gives CDR1 DFQATT, CDR2 SNEGSKA (reference sequence). As to this clonotype: Its target is unknown.

Sample: PBMCs, mostly from graft donor cells, taken 360 days after TCRalphabeta/CD19-depleted stem cell transplant. This receptor was identified in a boy under two years old who had a stem cell transplant for SCID, so the T cells may come from the graft donor. The V gene is TRBV20-1, the J gene TRBJ1-3; D call uncertain. This chain's CDR3 is CSARVAASGNTIYF. CDR3 bases: TGCAGTGCTAGGGTAGCAGCCTCTGGAAACACCATATATTTT.